The entry below describes one TCR beta chain. The data belong to a study of T cell changes during pregnancy in multiple sclerosis. Only in-frame clones appear in the TCRdb table, and some are missing; sequencing was by immunoSEQ multiplex PCR. Here the sample spans fewer than 90,000 clones, about 93% being singletons. This sequence was found in a female donor with multiple sclerosis, enrolled in a pregnancy study. Specimen: peripheral blood, collected in the first trimester of pregnancy.

CDR3 coding DNA: TGTGCCAGCAGTTACGGGCGGGCTAGCGCTAATGAGCAGTTCTTC. Its protein product is CASSYGRASANEQFF. This chain connects TRBV6-5 to TRBJ2-1, with TRBD2 as a possible D gene (6 bases). Germline CDR1 and CDR2: MNHEY and SVGAGI. V lost 2 bases, J lost 7 bases, and 15 bases lay in between. The CDR3 consists of 15 residues.